These 23 T cell receptor beta chains were sequenced from one sample in a study of lymphopenia after photon versus proton radiotherapy. Libraries were prepared by immunoSEQ multiplex PCR; TCRdb keeps only in-frame clonotypes and omits some of them. This sample carries approximately 6,300 clones, 91% of them seen once, and the ten largest clones take around 10%. This specimen was peripheral blood, taken from a patient treated with photon-based radiotherapy. The receptors derive from a man between 60 and 75 years old with cholangiocarcinoma.

The genes are TRBV7-3 and TRBJ2-1, with D unclear. The germline gives CDR1 SGHTA, CDR2 FQGTGA. V lost 1 base and J lost 5, with 6 bases in between. The CDR3 runs 13 residues. In nucleotides, the CDR3 is TGTGCCAGCAGCTTAAATAGGGACAATGAGCAGTTCTTC. Translation: CASSLNRDNEQFF.

V gene TRBV7-6 combines with J gene TRBJ1-1; D not certain. With 4 bases removed from V and 2 bases from J, the gap between germline ends came to 8 bases. CDR1 is SGHVS, CDR2 FNYEAQ, per germline. The CDR3 extends over 13 amino acids. The CDR3: CASSSPTNTEAFF. The CDR3 region has the DNA TGTGCCAGCAGCTCACCAACAAACACTGAAGCTTTCTTT.

J is TRBJ2-2 and V is TRBV27, with D perhaps matching TRBD1 (5 bases). Germline V gene data show CDR1 as MNHEY and CDR2 as SMNVEV (reference sequence). Trimming took 2 bases from V and 3 from J, leaving 13 bases between them. The CDR3 is 16 amino acids. Here the CDR3 DNA reads TGTGCCAGCAGTTTACAGGGCCCGTTCGACACCGGGGAGCTGTTTTTT. This codes for CASSLQGPFDTGELFF.

The chain links TRBV27 to TRBJ2-2; TRBD1 matches at 8 bases. The CDR3 has 14 residues. V dropped 4 bases and J dropped 7; count of bases not matched to a gene: 5. CDR1 and CDR2 from the germline V gene are MNHEY and SMNVEV (reference sequence). As DNA, the CDR3 is TGTGCCAGCAGTTGGGACAGGTTGAACGGGGAGCTGTTTTTT. Encoded protein: CASSWDRLNGELFF.

This chain uses TRBV19 with TRBJ1-5; perhaps TRBD1 as D (5 bases). Trimming shortened V by 6 bases and J by 0 bases, and 18 bases separated the two germline ends. This CDR3 region has 17 residues. Germline CDR1 is LNHDA and CDR2 is SQIVND (reference sequence). In DNA, the CDR3 is TGTGCCAGTAGCATCGACAGCGGTCGTTATAGCAATCAGCCCCAGCATTTT. Translation gives CASSIDSGRYSNQPQHF. The whole variable domain, remainder taken from reference TRBV19 and TRBJ1-5, is DGGITQSPKYLFRKEGQNVTLSCEQNLNHDAMYWYRQDPGQGLRLIYYSQIVNDFQKGDIAEGYSVSREKKESFPLTVTSAQKNPTAFYLCASSIDSGRYSNQPQHFGDGTRLSIL.

The genes are TRBV5-5 and TRBJ1-1; D is ambiguous. Germline values: CDR1 SGHKS, CDR2 YYEKEE (reference sequence). This CDR3 is 12 amino acids long. The germline V and J ends were trimmed by 7 bases and 0 bases, with 7 bases remaining between them. This CDR3 reads CASERVNTEAFF. The CDR3 nucleotides read TGTGCCAGCGAACGGGTGAACACTGAAGCTTTCTTT.

The genes are TRBV10-2 and TRBJ1-6; no reliable D call. Germline CDR1 is WSHSY and CDR2 is SAAADI. The V end lost 8 bases, the J end lost 8 bases, and 13 bases lay between the germline ends. This CDR3 spans 13 amino acids. As DNA, the CDR3 is TGCGCCAGCTTCGACACTTTTCATTCACCCCTCCACTTT. This sequence encodes CASFDTFHSPLHF.

The chain couples TRBV2 to TRBJ2-2; the D is unclear. V was pared by 4 bases and J by 4 bases, with 4 bases between. CDR3 length: 12 amino acids. Germline assignment: CDR1 SNHLY and CDR2 FYNNEI. CDR3 sequence (DNA): TGTGCCAGCAGTGTTGCCACCGGGGAGCTGTTTTTT. Residues: CASSVATGELFF.

V gene TRBV4-3 combines with J gene TRBJ2-6; D possibly corresponds to TRBD1 (6 bases). Trimming stripped 4 bases from V and 4 bases from J, with 17 bases between. Germline V gene sequence: CDR1 LGHNA, CDR2 YSLEER. CDR3 length: 17 amino acids. CDR3 residues: CASSRTDRGSGANVLTF. The CDR3 DNA sequence: TGCGCCAGCAGCCGGACAGATAGGGGCTCAGGGGCCAACGTCCTGACTTTC.

The genes are TRBV7-3 and TRBJ2-1; tentative D call: TRBD1 (6 bases). The V gene lost 5 bases and the J gene lost 4 bases, with 15 bases spanning the gap. Germline loops: CDR1 SGHTA, CDR2 FQGTGA. This CDR3 is 15 amino acids long. The CDR3 loop is CASSPRTAIYNEQFF. DNA of the CDR3: TGTGCCAGCAGCCCCCGGACAGCCATATACAATGAGCAGTTCTTC.

The chain uses TRBV7-9 and TRBJ2-1, with 10 nucleotides matching TRBD2. Germline CDR1 reads SEHNR; CDR2 reads FQNEAQ (reference sequence). The ends lost 0 bases at V and 0 bases at J; junction bases unmatched: 5. The CDR3 covers 18 residues. DNA of the CDR3: TGTGCCAGCAGCTTAGCCCTAGCGGGGGACCACTCCTACAATGAGCAGTTCTTC. Translated: CASSLALAGDHSYNEQFF.

In nucleotides, the CDR3 is TGCGCCAGCAGCTTGACTGTTTCTGGAAACACCATATATTTT. This sequence encodes CASSLTVSGNTIYF. This chain connects TRBV5-1 to TRBJ1-3; D not certain. The CDR3 is made up of 14 amino acids. Trimming shortened V by 1 base and J by 1 base, and 6 bases separated the two germline ends. Looked up from germline, CDR1 is SGHRS and CDR2 is YFSETQ.

The chain links TRBV2 to TRBJ2-2; 9 bases align to TRBD1. CDR1 and CDR2 from the germline V gene are SNHLY and FYNNEI. This CDR3 is 15 amino acids long. The ends lost 7 bases at V and 3 bases at J; junction bases unmatched: 6. The CDR3 loop is CASNGQGLHTGELFF. The CDR3 DNA follows: TGTGCCAGCAATGGACAGGGGCTCCACACCGGGGAGCTGTTTTTT.

The chain joins TRBV7-8 to TRBJ2-1, with D perhaps TRBD1 (6 bases). Germline V gene lookup returns CDR1 SGHVS and CDR2 FQNEAQ. There are 15 residues in the CDR3. V lost 2 bases and J lost 6, with 14 bases in between. In DNA, the CDR3 is TGTGCCAGCAGCTTAACTCTTTCAGGGGTCAATGAGCAGTTCTTC. Protein sequence: CASSLTLSGVNEQFF. The entire variable domain, with the rest obtained from reference TRBV7-8 and TRBJ2-1, is as follows: GAGVSQSPRYKVAKRGQDVALRCDPISGHVSLFWYQQALGQGPEFLTYFQNEAQLDKSGLPSDRFFAERPEGSVSTLKIQRTQQEDSAVYLCASSLTLSGVNEQFFGPGTRLTVL.

The DNA for the CDR3 is TGTGCCAGCAGCTTGGAGACAGGGCCATCCTACGAGCAGTACTTC. Its translation: CASSLETGPSYEQYF. The chain carries TRBV5-8 and TRBJ2-7, with 7 bases identical to TRBD1. Germline CDR1 reads SGHTS; CDR2 reads YDEGEE. V was pared by 0 bases and J by 1 base, with 4 bases of the junction left unmatched. The CDR3 sequence is 15 residues long.

The chain combines TRBV4-2 with TRBJ2-4; D possibly uses TRBD1 or TRBD2 (6 bases each). Looked up from germline, CDR1 is LGHNA and CDR2 is YNFKEQ. The CDR3 is 17 amino acids. V was trimmed by 0 bases and J by 7 bases, leaving 19 bases between them. The DNA for the CDR3 is TGTGCCAGCAGCCAAGATCACCGGGCCCGAGGGGGGAACATTCAGTACTTC. This translates into CASSQDHRARGGNIQYF.

The chain combines TRBV7-2 with TRBJ2-1; maybe TRBD2 (6 bases). This CDR3 has 13 residues. From germline, CDR1 is SGHTA and CDR2 FQGNSA. V lost 2 bases and J lost 12, with 14 bases in between. The CDR3 is CASSLSSRRGQFF. The DNA for the CDR3 is TGTGCCAGCAGCTTATCATCCCGGAGGGGGCAGTTCTTC.

This clone has just one count. The V and J genes are TRBV7-2 and TRBJ2-1, with D possibly matching TRBD1 (6 bases). Trimming removed 1 base from V and 4 bases from J, with 8 bases in between. The CDR3 loop spans 14 amino acids. Germline V lookup: CDR1 SGHTA, CDR2 FQGNSA. CDR3 nucleotide sequence: TGTGCCAGCAGCTTAGAGACAGGATACAATGAGCAGTTCTTC. It specifies CASSLETGYNEQFF.

This clone has just one count. The V call is TRBV7-2, the J call TRBJ1-2; TRBD1 aligns across 7 bases. Germline CDR1 is SGHTA and CDR2 is FQGNSA. The CDR3 runs 15 residues. J gave up 8 bases and V 5 bases, and 14 bases lay outside the gene matches. The CDR3 DNA sequence: TGTGCCAGCAGCCTAATAGGGACAGAACCACAAGGCTACACCTTC. Its protein is CASSLIGTEPQGYTF.

This clone was observed a few times. The chain couples TRBV7-2 to TRBJ2-1; 11 nucleotides match TRBD1. Trimming cost V 1 base and J 8 bases; bases outside gene matches: 10. The V gene's germline CDR1 is SGHTA and CDR2 FQGNSA. The CDR3 spans 17 residues. CDR3 nucleotides: TGTGCCAGCAGCTTAGTTGGGGGACAGGGGGACTTCCATGAGCAGTTCTTC. This translates into CASSLVGGQGDFHEQFF.

The chain employs TRBV18 and TRBJ2-2, with 7 bases matching TRBD2. The CDR3 contains 15 residues. Trimming removed 1 base from V and 7 bases from J; junction bases left unmatched: 6. Germline V lookup: CDR1 KGHSH, CDR2 LQKENI. The CDR3 sequence is CASSPRAGDNGELFF. The CDR3 DNA is TGTGCCAGCTCACCACGTGCGGGAGATAACGGGGAGCTGTTTTTT.

The chain employs TRBV18 and TRBJ2-1, with 8 nucleotides matching TRBD1. CDR3 size: 14 residues. The V and J ends lost 2 bases and 3 bases, in that order; junction bases with no gene match: 0. Germline CDR1 and CDR2: KGHSH and LQKENI. As DNA, the CDR3 is TGTGCCAGCTCACCAGGACAGGGCTACAATGAGCAGTTCTTC. Encoded protein: CASSPGQGYNEQFF.

In its sample, this clone was seen once. V is TRBV7-9 and J is TRBJ2-1, with unresolved D. Per germline, CDR1 SEHNR and CDR2 FQNEAQ (reference sequence). V dropped 5 bases and J dropped 8 bases, with 19 bases sitting between them. The CDR3 is made up of 15 amino acids. CDR3 bases: TGTGCCAGCAGCGAAAGCTCCTTCAATATCGATGAGCAGTTCTTC. Amino acid sequence: CASSESSFNIDEQFF.